Given below is one TCR beta chain in context. The antigen remains undetermined. The sample belongs to a study of cytomegalovirus exposure and HLA in healthy donors. Study-wide results and limits: The classifier reportedly diagnosed cytomegalovirus status with high sensitivity and specificity. In an earlier analysis, productive rearrangement rates for most beta V segments clustered near 87% or 30%.

The V gene's germline CDR1 is SGHRS and CDR2 YFSETQ. Deletions cut 0 bases from V and 0 bases from J, with 6 bases between. The CDR3 extends over 15 amino acids. 60 Vbeta and 13 Jbeta primers were used in PCR. Sequencing used immunoSEQ multiplex PCR; TCRdb keeps in-frame clones, though not all of them. Listed are roughly 42,000 clones; about 1.2% falls within the top ten. Input material: PBMCs. This rearrangement joins TRBV5-1 to TRBJ1-4; weak D call: TRBD1 (6 bases). The TCR sequence derives from a man aged 30-40 years in good health and CMV-seronegative. CDR3 sequence reads: CASSLGQATNEKLFF. The CDR3 nucleotides are TGCGCCAGCAGCTTGGGACAGGCAACTAATGAAAAACTGTTTTTT. The entire variable domain, with the rest obtained from reference TRBV5-1 and TRBJ1-4, is as follows: KAGVTQTPRYLIKTRGQQVTLSCSPISGHRSVSWYQQTPGQGLQFLFEYFSETQRNKGNFPGRFSGRQFSNSRSEMNVSTLELGDSALYLCASSLGQATNEKLFFGSGTQLSVL.